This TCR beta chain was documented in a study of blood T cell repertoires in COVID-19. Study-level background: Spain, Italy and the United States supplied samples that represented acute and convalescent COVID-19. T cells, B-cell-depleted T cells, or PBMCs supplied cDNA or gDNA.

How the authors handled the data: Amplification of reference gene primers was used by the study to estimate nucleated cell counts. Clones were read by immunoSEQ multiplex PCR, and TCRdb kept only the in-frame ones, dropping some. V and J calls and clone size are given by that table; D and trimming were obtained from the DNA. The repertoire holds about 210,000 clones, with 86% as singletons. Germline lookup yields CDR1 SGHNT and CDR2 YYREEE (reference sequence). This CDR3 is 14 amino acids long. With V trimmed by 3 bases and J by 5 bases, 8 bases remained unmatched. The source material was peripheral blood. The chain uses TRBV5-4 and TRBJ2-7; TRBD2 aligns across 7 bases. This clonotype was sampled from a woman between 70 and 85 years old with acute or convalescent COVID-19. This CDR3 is CASSWEGPTDEQYF. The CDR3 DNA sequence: TGTGCCAGCAGCTGGGAGGGGCCTACGGACGAGCAGTACTTC.